The entry below gives a single T cell receptor (beta chain) sequence along with its context. No cognate antigen has been identified for it. No base-level quality is on record; no much larger clone is a single base apart. The CDR3 runs 15 amino acids, cysteine and phenylalanine included. CDR3 DNA only is kept here, 45 bases in frame from base 1. V gives up 7 bases and J gives up 6 bases, and the segment between their germline ends measures 22 bases. The germline V gene encodes CDR1 SQVTM and CDR2 ANQGSEA. The data derive from a study of cytomegalovirus exposure and HLA in healthy donors (dated by TCRdb to about 2017). A note on the overall study: An earlier analysis of 587 of the donors reported 250 to 300 Gb of sequence data and around 120 million unique TCR beta sequences from 150 million to 200 million T cells. Approximately 300 gigabases of sequencing data and 91 million or so unique TCR sequences made up an early release that covered 500 to 650 HLA-typed donors. Of the 300 to 450 genotyped donors, 81% were placed in the genetic ancestry cluster associated with self-reported Caucasian donors. The study was designed to test whether signatures of past pathogen exposure could be identified by cataloging public T cell receptors. Using immunosequencing, the study profiled T cell repertoires from 500 to 800 subjects and related those repertoires to cytomegalovirus serostatus. Along with the roughly 610-subject first cohort, a separate validation cohort of over a hundred different subjects was used. To predict cytomegalovirus infection status, the study brought together high-throughput TCR immunosequencing, statistical association of individual TCRs with disease status, and machine learning. A later analysis re-examined previously published TCR beta repertoires from roughly 720 donors and added high-resolution HLA genotyping to investigate patterns of TCR occurrence. Rather than drawing on any new phenotypic data, the later analysis identified candidate immune exposures from TCR beta sequences and the way those sequences occurred across donors. To decide whether each TCR beta V gene segment behaved as functional or pseudogenic, an earlier analysis of several hundred of the donors relied on high-throughput TCR beta sequencing. Alongside the repertoire data, information on donor age, sex, ethnicity and CMV serostatus was compiled. Genome-wide SNP genotypes for about 65% of the 666 donors were used in a later genetic analysis, which treated that subset as a discovery cohort. All discovery cohort repertoires had been generated using a single sequencing platform. HLA typing included class I and class II loci at four-digit resolution. Typing coverage differed by locus: A, B, C, DRB1 and DQB1 were typed in about 629-630 donors, DQA1 in 500 to 550, DPA1 in 600 to 610, and DPB1 in roughly 470. Because of strong linkage in the cohort, roughly 5 DR-DQ haplotypes were treated as single units for association and clustering. Across some 400 genotyped donors of the cohort, an average of about 250,000 unique TCR beta nucleotide sequences per donor were sequenced, and about a sixth of those sequences were non-productive. The paper's findings and limits, for the study overall: Presence/absence analyses assumed roughly uniform sequencing depth across donors, an assumption that may not hold. A further reported finding was that TCR beta sequences accurately predicted the HLA-A and HLA-B alleles for most subjects in the first cohort. A cluster of highly shared sequence variants was judged likely to be a technical artifact of the sequencing pipeline. CMV serostatus was the only immune exposure information available for the cohort. This cohort had only TCR beta chains sequenced, and the lack of alpha or paired-chain data limited which features could be detected. In an earlier analysis of approximately 590 of the donors, most TCR beta V segments appeared in productive rearrangements about 87% or about 30% of the time, broadly matching IMGT annotations. HLA typing was unavailable for some donors at each locus, so association tests used only the typed subset. In a later analysis, HLA-associated TCR beta chains were found to be more clonally expanded and to have lower generation probabilities than equally common non-associated chains. The classifier was reported to diagnose cytomegalovirus status with high specificity and sensitivity in both the original cohort and the validation cohort. Several of the top co-occurrence clusters appeared to be linked to parvovirus B19, influenza, CMV and Epstein-Barr virus, according to a later analysis. Because the 87-base-pair reads could not distinguish some IMGT-functional V segments, including TRBV6-2 and TRBV6-3, those segments were excluded. Linkage disequilibrium might explain the correlated functional status among segregating V segments, but an unknown experimental factor could not be excluded. Most CMV-associated TCR beta chains appeared to be HLA-restricted in a later analysis, and the HLA associations seemed to be driven largely by CMV exposure. In a later analysis, TCR association rates were found to vary across HLA loci, with the most associated TCRs seen for DRB1 alleles and the fewest for HLA-C alleles. While some public TCRs were present in many individuals, most TCR sequences turned up only very rarely across donors. A few of the identified cytomegalovirus-associated TCR beta chains were confirmed in vitro to be specific for cytomegalovirus antigens. According to a later genetic analysis, donors in an Asian-associated ancestry cluster had fewer N-insertions in productive TCRs than the roughly 660-donor mean. An association between a missense DCLRE1C variant and V-gene and J-gene trimming of TCR beta chains was found in a later genetic analysis and replicated in an independent cohort. At a false discovery rate of 0.05, a later analysis linked around 17,000 TCR beta sequences to specific HLA alleles. About 17 rarely observed V segments, including chromosome 9 orphons, were excluded from the earlier analysis of some 590 of the donors because counts were too low. The authors suggested that the approach could potentially be extended to other disease states and immunological phenotypes. The study gave a list of 150 to 200 TCR beta chains associated with cytomegalovirus. When HLA alleles, especially DR and DQ, strongly co-occurred, TCR associations were difficult to assign to individual alleles.

In total, 600 or so healthy bone marrow donors made up the cohort. At the time of sampling, all cohort members were nominally healthy, though unrecorded immune exposures were likely present. The donor tested CMV seronegative, placing the donor among the 350 to 400 seronegative members of the cohort. Each donor provided a peripheral blood sample, and peripheral blood mononuclear cells were used for TCR beta sequencing. Genomic DNA extraction from the blood cell samples was performed with the Qiagen DNeasy Blood Extraction Kit. Libraries were prepared through the immunoSEQ multiplex PCR assay. The multiplex PCR relied on a mix of 60 forward primers for TCR Vbeta segments and 13 reverse primers for TCR Jbeta segments. A multiplex PCR assay on genomic DNA amplified the CDR3 region of rearranged TCR beta genes. On the Illumina HiSeq System, the amplified TCR beta libraries were sequenced as 87-base-pair reads. The authors processed their data as follows. A later analysis counted 65 million to 90 million unique TCR beta chains across the 666 repertoires, and approximately 11 million of these chains were shared by at least two donors. A nearest-neighbor algorithm error-corrected the raw reads and collapsed the reads into unique sequences, merging closely related sequences to remove PCR and sequencing errors. To assign V, D and J gene segments, CDR3 sequences were aligned to IMGT reference sequences. For a sequence to be retained, at least a six-nucleotide match to both a V gene segment and a J gene segment was required. A rearrangement counted as productive if the CDR3 had no stop codons and remained in frame with V and J, and every other rearrangement counted as non-productive. Following IMGT convention, CDR3 was defined as the stretch from the second conserved V-encoded cysteine to the conserved J-encoded phenylalanine. The earlier analysis of about 640 of the donors excluded any sequence lacking an unambiguous match to a single V gene segment. In an earlier analysis of several hundred of the donors, a V segment was called functional when productive rearrangements were above 56.7%, and segregating when the standard deviation between donors exceeded 5%. A statistical classification framework was developed to diagnose cytomegalovirus status using the catalog of TCR beta chain sequences. In a later analysis, V and J genes were assigned by comparing TCR nucleotide sequences against IMGT/GENE-DB human TR gene sequences. In a later analysis, CDR3 sequences and most-parsimonious VDJ recombination scenarios were assigned using the TCRdist pipeline. In a later analysis, every TCR beta chain was defined by the combination of its CDR3 amino acid sequence and its V-gene family, and reads without a unique V-gene family were dropped. To address suspected cross-contamination and a sequencing artifact, a later analysis removed a few hundred highly shared, low-generation-probability nucleotide sequences. A later analysis calculated a clonal expansion index for each public chain from normalized within-repertoire ranks of inferred template counts. In a later analysis, generation probabilities were computed using a VDJ recombination model fitted to out-of-frame rearrangements, and the results were checked against IGoR. In a later analysis, hypergeometric tests were used to score TCR-TCR, TCR-HLA and TCR-CMV co-occurrence, with a repertoire-size bias correction applied to TCR pairs. In a later analysis, false discovery rates were estimated by permuting HLA or CMV assignments 20 times. In a later analysis, co-occurring TCRs were grouped using DBSCAN, and TCRdist sequence similarity was added for clustering within HLA-allele-positive subsets. Repertoires with fewer than 30,000 or more than 120,000 public chains were left out of co-occurrence clustering, as were about 5 repertoires with anomalous nucleotide sharing. The table comes from immuneACCESS by way of TCRdb, which keeps in-frame sequences with V and J called. Part of the clones is missing from these tables; in studies checked, under half for an unresolved V gene and the rest for unknown reasons. D and trimming come from the DNA, and the V and J calls and clone size come from that table. In this sample the table shows around 190,000 clones, about four fifths of which occur a single time. The biggest ten clones account for more than 0.45% of the sample.

The specimen was PBMCs. This receptor chain uses TRBV29-1 and TRBJ2-1; the D segment could be TRBD1, given 5 matching bases. The TCR originated in a woman aged 45-65 years in good health and CMV-seronegative. The CDR3 in this case is CSGLKTVGPPNEQFF. The nucleotide sequence reads TGCAGCGGATTAAAGACAGTAGGACCACCCAATGAGCAGTTCTTC.